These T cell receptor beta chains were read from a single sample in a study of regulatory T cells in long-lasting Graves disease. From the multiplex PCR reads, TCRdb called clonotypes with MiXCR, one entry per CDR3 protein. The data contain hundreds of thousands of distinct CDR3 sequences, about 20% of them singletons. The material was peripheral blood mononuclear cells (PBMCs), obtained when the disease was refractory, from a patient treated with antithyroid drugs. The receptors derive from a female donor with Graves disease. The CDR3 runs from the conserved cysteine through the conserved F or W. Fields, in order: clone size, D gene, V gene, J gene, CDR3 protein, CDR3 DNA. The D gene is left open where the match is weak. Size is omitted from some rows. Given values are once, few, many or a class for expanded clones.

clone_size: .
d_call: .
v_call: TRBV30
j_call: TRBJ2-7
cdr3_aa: CAWSEGGYEQYF
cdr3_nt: TGTGCCTGGAGTGAAGGGGGCTACGAGCAGTACTTC

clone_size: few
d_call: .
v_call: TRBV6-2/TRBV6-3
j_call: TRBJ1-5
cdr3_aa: CASSPAASQPQHF
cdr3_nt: TGTGCCAGCAGCCCTGCTGCCAGTCAGCCCCAGCATTTT

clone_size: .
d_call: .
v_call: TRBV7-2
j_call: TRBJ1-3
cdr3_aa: CASSSLRQPGNTIYF
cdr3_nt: TGTGCCAGCAGCTCTCTCCGACAGCCGGGAAACACCATATATTTT

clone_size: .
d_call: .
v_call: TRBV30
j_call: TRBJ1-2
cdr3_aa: CAWSATGGYTF
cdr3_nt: TGTGCCTGGAGTGCGACGGGAGGCTACACCTTC

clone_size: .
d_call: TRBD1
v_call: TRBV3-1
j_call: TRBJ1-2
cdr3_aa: CASSQSGTGRSGYTF
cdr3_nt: TGTGCCAGCAGCCAATCCGGGACAGGGAGGTCTGGCTACACCTTC

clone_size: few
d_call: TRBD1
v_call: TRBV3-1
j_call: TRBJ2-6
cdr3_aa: CASSQGEQGSGANVLTF
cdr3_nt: TGTGCCAGCAGCCAAGGCGAACAGGGGTCTGGGGCCAACGTCCTGACTTTC

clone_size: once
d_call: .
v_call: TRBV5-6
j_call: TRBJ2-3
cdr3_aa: CASSSFGGTDTQYF
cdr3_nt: TGTGCCAGCAGCTCTTTCGGGGGCACAGATACGCAGTATTTT

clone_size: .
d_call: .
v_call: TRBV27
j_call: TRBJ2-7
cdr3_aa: CASREYLADFYGQYF
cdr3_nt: TGTGCCAGCAGAGAGTACCTGGCGGATTTTTACGGGCAGTACTTC

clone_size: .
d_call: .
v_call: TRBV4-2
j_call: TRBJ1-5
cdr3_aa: CASSQGGGIGDQPQHF
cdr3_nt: TGTGCCAGCAGCCAAGGAGGGGGGATTGGCGATCAGCCCCAGCATTTT

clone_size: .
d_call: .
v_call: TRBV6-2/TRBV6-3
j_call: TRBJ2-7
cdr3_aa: CASSYKGSARVYEQYF
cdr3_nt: TGTGCCAGCAGTTACAAGGGGTCAGCACGAGTGTACGAGCAGTACTTC

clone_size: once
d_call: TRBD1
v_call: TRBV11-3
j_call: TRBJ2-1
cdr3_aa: CASSLGQVVDEQFF
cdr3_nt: TGTGCCAGCAGCTTGGGACAGGTTGTCGATGAGCAGTTCTTC

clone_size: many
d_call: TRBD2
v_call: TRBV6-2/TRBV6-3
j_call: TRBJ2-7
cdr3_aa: CASSHGLAGGFLYEQYF
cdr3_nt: TGTGCCAGCAGCCACGGACTAGCGGGAGGCTTCCTCTACGAGCAGTACTTC

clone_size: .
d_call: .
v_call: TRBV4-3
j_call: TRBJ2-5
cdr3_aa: CASSQGGGRVETQYF
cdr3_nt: TGCGCCAGCAGCCAGGGAGGGGGACGGGTCGAGACCCAGTACTTC

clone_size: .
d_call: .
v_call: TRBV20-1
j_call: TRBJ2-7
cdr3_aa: CSARVGIYSYEQYF
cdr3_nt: TGCAGTGCTAGAGTAGGGATTTACTCCTACGAGCAGTACTTC

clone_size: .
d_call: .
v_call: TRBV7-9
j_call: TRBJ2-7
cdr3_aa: CASSSGGQGAYEQYF
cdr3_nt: TGTGCCAGCAGCTCCGGAGGGCAGGGGGCCTACGAGCAGTACTTC

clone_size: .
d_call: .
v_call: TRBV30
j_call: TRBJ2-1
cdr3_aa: CAWSPFIDFGEQFF
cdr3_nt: TGTGCCTGGAGTCCGTTTATCGACTTCGGTGAGCAGTTCTTC

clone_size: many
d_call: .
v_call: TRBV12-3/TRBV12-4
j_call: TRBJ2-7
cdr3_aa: CASSLAGSLREQYF
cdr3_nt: TGTGCCAGCAGTTTAGCGGGGAGCCTACGCGAGCAGTACTTC

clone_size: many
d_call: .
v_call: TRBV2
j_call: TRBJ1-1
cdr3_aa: CASSEGRAFF
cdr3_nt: TGTGCCAGCAGCGAAGGGCGAGCTTTCTTT

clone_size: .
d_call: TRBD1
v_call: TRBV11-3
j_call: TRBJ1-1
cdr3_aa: CASSSEGTGRGTEAFF
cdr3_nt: TGTGCCAGCAGCTCGGAAGGGACAGGGCGTGGGACTGAAGCTTTCTTT

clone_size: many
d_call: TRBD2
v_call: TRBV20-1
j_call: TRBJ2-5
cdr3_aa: CSARVLAGGTQETQYF
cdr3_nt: TGCAGTGCTAGAGTACTAGCGGGGGGTACCCAAGAGACCCAGTACTTC

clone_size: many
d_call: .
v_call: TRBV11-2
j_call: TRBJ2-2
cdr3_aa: CASSLVTPGELFF
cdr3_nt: TGTGCCAGCAGCTTAGTTACGCCCGGGGAGCTGTTTTTT

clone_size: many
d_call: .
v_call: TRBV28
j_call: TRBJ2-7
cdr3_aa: CASSGSGAYEQYF
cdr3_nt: TGTGCCAGCAGTGGGTCGGGAGCCTACGAGCAGTACTTC

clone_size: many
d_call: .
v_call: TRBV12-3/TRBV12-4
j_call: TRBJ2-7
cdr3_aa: CASSLTRAEEQYF
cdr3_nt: TGTGCCAGCAGTTTAACCAGGGCTGAGGAGCAGTACTTC

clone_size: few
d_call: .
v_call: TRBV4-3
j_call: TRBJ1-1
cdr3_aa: CASSQEGPAPQAFF
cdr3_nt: TGCGCCAGCAGCCAAGAGGGGCCGGCGCCTCAAGCTTTCTTT

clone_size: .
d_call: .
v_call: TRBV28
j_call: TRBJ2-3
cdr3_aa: CASSDRIEADTQYF
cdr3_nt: TGTGCCAGCAGTGACAGGATTGAAGCAGATACGCAGTATTTT

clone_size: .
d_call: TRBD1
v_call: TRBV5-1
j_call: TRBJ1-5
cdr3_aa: CASSSGQGGPQHF
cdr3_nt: TGCGCCAGCAGCTCGGGACAGGGAGGGCCCCAGCATTTT

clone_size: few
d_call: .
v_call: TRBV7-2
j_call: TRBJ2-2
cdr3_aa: CASSFGLPPNTGELFF
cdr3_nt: TGTGCCAGCAGCTTCGGACTACCGCCTAACACCGGGGAGCTGTTTTTT

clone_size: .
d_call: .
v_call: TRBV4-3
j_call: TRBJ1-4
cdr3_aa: CASSQDRVPPDFLPSANEKLFF
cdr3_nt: TGCGCCAGCAGCCAAGATCGTGTCCCTCCTGATTTCCTGCCATCGGCGAATGAAAAACTGTTTTTT

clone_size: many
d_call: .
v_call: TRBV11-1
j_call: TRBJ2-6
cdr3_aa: CASSLQSGANVLTF
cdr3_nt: TGTGCCAGCAGCTTACAGTCTGGGGCCAACGTCCTGACTTTC

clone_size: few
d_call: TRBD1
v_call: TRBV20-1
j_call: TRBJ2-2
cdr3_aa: CSAGSMDRATGELFF
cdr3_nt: TGCAGTGCTGGGTCGATGGACAGGGCCACCGGGGAGCTGTTTTTT

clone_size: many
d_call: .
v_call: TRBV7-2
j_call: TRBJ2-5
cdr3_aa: CASSLEGQGETQYF
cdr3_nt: TGTGCCAGCAGCTTAGAGGGCCAAGGAGAGACCCAGTACTTC

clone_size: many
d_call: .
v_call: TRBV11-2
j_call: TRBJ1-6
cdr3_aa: CASSSHRGSPLHF
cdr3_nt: TGTGCCAGCAGCTCCCATCGGGGTTCCCCCCTCCACTTT

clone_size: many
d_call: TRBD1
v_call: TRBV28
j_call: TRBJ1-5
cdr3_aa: CASSLWTGTGGEGGNQPQHF
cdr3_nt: TGTGCCAGCAGTTTATGGACCGGGACAGGGGGTGAGGGCGGCAATCAGCCCCAGCATTTT

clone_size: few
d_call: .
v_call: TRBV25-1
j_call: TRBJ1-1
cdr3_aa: CASSRRGEGTEAFF
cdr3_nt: TGTGCCAGCTCTAGGCGGGGCGAAGGCACTGAAGCTTTCTTT

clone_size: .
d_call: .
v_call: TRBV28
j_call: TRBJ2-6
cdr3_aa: CASRMAGHVSGANALTF
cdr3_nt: TGTGCCAGCAGGATGGCTGGGCACGTCTCTGGGGCCAACGCCCTGACTTTC

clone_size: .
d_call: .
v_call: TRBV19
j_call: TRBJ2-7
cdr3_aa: CASSRTIGAFFEQYF
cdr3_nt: TGTGCCAGTAGTCGAACCATCGGGGCCTTTTTCGAGCAGTACTTC

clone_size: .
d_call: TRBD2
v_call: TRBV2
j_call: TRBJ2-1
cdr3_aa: CASSEIAGGAYGEQFF
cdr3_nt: TGTGCCAGCAGTGAAATAGCGGGGGGCGCTTACGGGGAGCAGTTCTTC

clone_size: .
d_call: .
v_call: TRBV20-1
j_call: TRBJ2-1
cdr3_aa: CSARDGSLDSYNEQFF
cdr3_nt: TGCAGTGCTAGAGATGGTTCGCTAGACTCCTACAATGAGCAGTTCTTC

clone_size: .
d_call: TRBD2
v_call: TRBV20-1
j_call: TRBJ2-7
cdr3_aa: CSASGGRSLHEQYF
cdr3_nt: TGCAGTGCTAGCGGCGGGAGGTCTTTGCACGAGCAGTACTTC

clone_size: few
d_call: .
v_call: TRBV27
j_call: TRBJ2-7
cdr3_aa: CASRPAGPSYEQYF
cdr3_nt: TGTGCCAGCAGGCCGGCGGGACCGTCGTACGAGCAGTACTTC

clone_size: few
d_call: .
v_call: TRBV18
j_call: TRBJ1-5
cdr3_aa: CASSPGFRQPQHF
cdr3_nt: TGTGCCAGCTCACCGGGTTTTCGCCAGCCCCAGCATTTT

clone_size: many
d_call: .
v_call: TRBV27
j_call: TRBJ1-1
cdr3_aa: CASSSLGTEAFF
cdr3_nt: TGTGCCAGCAGCTCTTTAGGTACTGAAGCTTTCTTT

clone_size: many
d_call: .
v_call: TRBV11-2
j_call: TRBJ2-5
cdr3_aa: CASNKGGFYGETQYF
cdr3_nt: TGTGCCAGCAACAAAGGAGGGTTTTATGGCGAGACCCAGTACTTC

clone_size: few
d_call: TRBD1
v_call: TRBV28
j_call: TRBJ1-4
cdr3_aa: CASGGTGINEKLFF
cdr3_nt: TGTGCCAGCGGTGGGACAGGGATTAATGAAAAACTGTTTTTT

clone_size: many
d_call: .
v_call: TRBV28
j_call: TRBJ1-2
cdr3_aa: CASRVPEGVRYGYTF
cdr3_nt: TGTGCCAGCAGAGTCCCGGAGGGGGTCCGGTATGGCTACACCTTC

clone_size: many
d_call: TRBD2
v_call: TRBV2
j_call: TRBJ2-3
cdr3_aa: CASRKPAGDGTDTQYF
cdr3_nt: TGTGCCAGCAGAAAACCCGCGGGGGATGGCACAGATACGCAGTATTTT

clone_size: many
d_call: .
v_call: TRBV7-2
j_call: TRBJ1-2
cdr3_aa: CASSLDNGAYGYTF
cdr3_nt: TGTGCCAGCAGCCTAGACAATGGGGCCTATGGCTACACCTTC

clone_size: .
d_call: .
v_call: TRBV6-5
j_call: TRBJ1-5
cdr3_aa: CAGSYSYRGGSNQPRHF
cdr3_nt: TGTGCCGGCAGTTACTCGTATCGGGGCGGAAGCAATCAGCCCCGGCATTTT

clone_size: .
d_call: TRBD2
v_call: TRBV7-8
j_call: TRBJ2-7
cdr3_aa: CASSLYSGRVRYEQYF
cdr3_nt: TGTGCCAGCAGCCTCTATAGCGGGAGGGTTCGCTACGAGCAGTACTTC

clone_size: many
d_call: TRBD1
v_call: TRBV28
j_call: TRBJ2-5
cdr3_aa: CASSPLSGGGGETQYF
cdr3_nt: TGTGCCAGCAGTCCGTTGTCAGGGGGTGGGGGAGAGACCCAGTACTTC

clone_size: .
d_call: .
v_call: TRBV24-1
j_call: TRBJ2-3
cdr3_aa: CATSDRWGKSSNSTDTQYF
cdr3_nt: TGTGCCACCAGTGATCGATGGGGTAAGTCGTCGAATAGCACAGATACGCAGTATTTT